This T cell receptor beta chain is from a study of blood T cells in healthy people across ages. It was with a sample-barcoded 5' primer and a J-beta primer mix that a second PCR of about 7 to 12 cycles was run. A 12-random-nucleotide template-switch adaptor tagged each cDNA molecule. TCRdb ran MiXCR on the 5' RACE reads and lists one entry per CDR3 protein. In the table there are approximately 1.5 million distinct CDR3 sequences, under 55% of which are singletons. Trimming cost V 1 base and J 9 bases, with 7 bases left between them. This CDR3 is 12 amino acids long. Germline loops: CDR1 MNHEY, CDR2 SMNVEV (reference sequence).

The TCR originated in a woman aged 18-30 years in good health. This chain connects TRBV27 to TRBJ1-5, with a weak D call TRBD1 (5 bases). Source material: blood. CDR3 DNA sequence: TGTGCCAGCAGTTTATATGGGGGGCCCCAGCATTTT. This gives the protein CASSLYGGPQHF.